The 14 T cell receptor beta chains below all came from one sample that was sequenced in a study of shared clonotypes between healthy human individuals. As defined, naive CD8 cells were CD45RO-negative and positively selected for CCR7, with terminally differentiated effector memory CD45RA+ cells excluded. Clones were read by immunoSEQ multiplex PCR, and TCRdb kept only the in-frame ones, dropping some. In the table there are about 2.1 million clones, over 85% of which are singletons. The sample taken for sequencing was naive CD8+ T cells from PBMCs. All receptors come from a man in his late teens or twenties in good health. Some clones in this sample may be carry-over from other donors' samples.

The CDR3 DNA sequence: TGTGCCAGCAGCTTAGTGGTGGGCCTCTGGGACAATGAGCAGTTCTTC. Translating it yields CASSLVVGLWDNEQFF. The J gene is TRBJ2-1, the V gene TRBV7-9; D is uncertain. The CDR3 consists of 16 residues. V lost 1 base and J lost 5, with 15 bases in between. CDR1 is SEHNR, CDR2 FQNEAQ, per germline (reference sequence).

This clone appeared a single time. The rearrangement joins TRBV10-3 to TRBJ2-3; no firm D call. From germline, CDR1 is ENHRY and CDR2 SYGVKD. The CDR3 length is 16 residues. Trimming removed 2 bases from V and 2 bases from J, with 14 bases in between. CDR3 loop: CAISELGIGVTDTQYF. CDR3 nucleotides: TGTGCCATCAGTGAGCTAGGAATCGGCGTCACAGATACGCAGTATTTT.

CDR3 DNA sequence: TGTGCCAGCAGTTTACTAGCGCCAACAAACACCGGGGAGCTGTTTTTT. Translated: CASSLLAPTNTGELFF. V usage is TRBV27 and J usage is TRBJ2-2; a weak D match, TRBD2 (6 bases). The germline V gene has CDR1 MNHEY and CDR2 SMNVEV (reference sequence). The CDR3 is 16 amino acids. V was shortened by 2 bases and J by 2 bases, with 12 bases between the two germline ends.

This CDR3 is CAWLLQGRSPLHF. CDR3 DNA sequence: TGTGCCTGGTTACTACAGGGAAGATCACCCCTCCACTTT. The J gene is TRBJ1-6, the V gene TRBV30, with D maybe TRBD1 (6 bases). CDR3 size: 13 residues. Per the germline V gene, CDR1 is GTSNPN and CDR2 is SVGIG (reference sequence). Trimming shortened V by 5 bases and J by 10 bases, and 15 bases separated the two germline ends.

The V call is TRBV14, the J call TRBJ2-7, with 7 bases identical to TRBD2. CDR3 length: 15 amino acids. V lost 0 bases and J lost 7; bases outside the gene matches: 9. Per germline, CDR1 SGHDN and CDR2 FVKESK. The CDR3, as DNA: TGTGCCAGCAGCCAAGATTACGCTCGGGGGGTGGAGCAGTACTTC. Its translation is CASSQDYARGVEQYF.

V is TRBV7-3 and J is TRBJ2-1; D possibly corresponds to TRBD2 (6 bases). V lost 7 bases to trimming and J lost 4 bases, with 11 bases between them. The germline gives CDR1 SGHTA, CDR2 FQGTGA. There are 13 residues in the CDR3. Here the CDR3 DNA reads TGTGCCAGCACACTGGGGAGGTACAATGAGCAGTTCTTC. Translation: CASTLGRYNEQFF.

The chain combines TRBV5-6 with TRBJ2-7; D remains unclear. CDR3 length equals 15 residues. V was pared by 0 bases and J by 2 bases, with 12 bases between. Germline V gives CDR1 SGHDT, CDR2 YYEEEE. CDR3 sequence: CASSLAGTATYEQYF. CDR3 nucleotides: TGTGCCAGCAGCTTGGCCGGCACAGCAACCTACGAGCAGTACTTC.

V gene TRBV21-1 combines with J gene TRBJ1-4. TRBV21-1 is shown as a pseudogene. CDR3 length equals 20 residues. The CDR3 DNA follows: TGTGCCAGCAGCAAAGTTAGATTTATGGAACGGGGCACAACTAATGAAAAACTGTTTTTT. Its translation: CASSKVRFMERGTTNEKLFF.

The CDR3 region is CASSFIAGTIADTQYF. The CDR3, as DNA: TGTGCCAGCAGTTTCATAGCGGGAACGATCGCAGATACGCAGTATTTT. The rearrangement uses TRBV27 and TRBJ2-3; TRBD2 matches 8 bases. The CDR3 runs to 16 residues. With 3 bases clipped from V and 4 bases from J, the junction kept 9 bases outside the gene matches. Germline values: CDR1 MNHEY, CDR2 SMNVEV (reference sequence).

On this clone: Other DNA sequences from this sample encode an identical CDR3 as well. The chain joins TRBV14 to TRBJ2-1, with D unclear. This CDR3 has 13 amino acids. CDR1 is SGHDN, CDR2 FVKESK, per germline. V was clipped by 3 bases and J by 3 bases, with 6 bases between them. CDR3 coding DNA: TGTGCCAGCAGCCAGGACCGCTACAATGAGCAGTTCTTC. This gives the protein CASSQDRYNEQFF.

V usage is TRBV7-2 and J usage is TRBJ2-7; 10 bases align to TRBD2. The ends lost 5 bases at V and 3 bases at J; junction bases unmatched: 10. The CDR3 loop spans 16 amino acids. Germline V gives CDR1 SGHTA, CDR2 FQGNSA. DNA for the CDR3: TGTGCCAGCAGCCTGGTAAGCGGGAGGGCCGACTACGAGCAGTACTTC. This sequence encodes CASSLVSGRADYEQYF. The variable domain in full, completed from reference TRBV7-2 and TRBJ2-7, reads GAGVSQSPSNKVTEKGKDVELRCDPISGHTALYWYRQSLGQGLEFLIYFQGNSAPDKSGLPSDRFSAERTGGSVSTLTIQRTQQEDSAVYLCASSLVSGRADYEQYFGPGTRLTVT.

The CDR3 sequence is CASSSPFAEANTGELFF. The CDR3 DNA reads TGTGCCAGCAGTTCCCCCTTCGCGGAGGCGAACACCGGGGAGCTGTTTTTT. The chain joins TRBV27 to TRBJ2-2; TRBD2 is a possible D gene (5 bases). Trimming removed 4 bases from V and 0 bases from J, with 15 bases in between. CDR3 length equals 17 residues. Germline assignment: CDR1 MNHEY and CDR2 SMNVEV (reference sequence).

The rearrangement links TRBV7-2 to TRBJ1-1; D possibly corresponds to TRBD1 (5 bases). The V and J ends lost 5 bases and 1 base respectively, with 14 bases between them. This CDR3 spans 15 amino acids. The germline gives CDR1 SGHTA, CDR2 FQGNSA. This chain's CDR3 is CASSEGILRNTEAFF. The DNA for the CDR3 is TGTGCCAGCAGCGAGGGGATTCTGAGGAACACTGAAGCTTTCTTT.

V usage is TRBV5-1 and J usage is TRBJ1-1, with D unclear. The germline V gene has CDR1 SGHRS and CDR2 YFSETQ. The length of the CDR3 is 15 residues. V was clipped by 1 base and J by 1 base, with 11 bases between them. The CDR3 sequence is CASSLRAATNTEAFF. In DNA form, the CDR3 reads TGCGCCAGCAGCTTGAGGGCAGCTACGAACACTGAAGCTTTCTTT.